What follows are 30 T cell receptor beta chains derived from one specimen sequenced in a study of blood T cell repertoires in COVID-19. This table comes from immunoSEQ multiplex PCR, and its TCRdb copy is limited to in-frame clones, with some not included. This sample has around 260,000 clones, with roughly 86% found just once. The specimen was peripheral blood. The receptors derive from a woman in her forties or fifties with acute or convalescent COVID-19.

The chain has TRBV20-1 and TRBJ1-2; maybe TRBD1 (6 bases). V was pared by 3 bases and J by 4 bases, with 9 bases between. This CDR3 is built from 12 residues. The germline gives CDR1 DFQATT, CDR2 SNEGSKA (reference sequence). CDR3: CSASPGVYGYTF. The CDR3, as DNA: TGCAGTGCTAGTCCAGGGGTCTATGGCTACACCTTC.

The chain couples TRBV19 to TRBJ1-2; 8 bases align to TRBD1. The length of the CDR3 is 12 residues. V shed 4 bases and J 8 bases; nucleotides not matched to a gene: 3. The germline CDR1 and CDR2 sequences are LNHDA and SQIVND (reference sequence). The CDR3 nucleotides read TGTGCCAGTAGTAGACAGGGGTCCGGCTACACCTTC. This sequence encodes CASSRQGSGYTF.

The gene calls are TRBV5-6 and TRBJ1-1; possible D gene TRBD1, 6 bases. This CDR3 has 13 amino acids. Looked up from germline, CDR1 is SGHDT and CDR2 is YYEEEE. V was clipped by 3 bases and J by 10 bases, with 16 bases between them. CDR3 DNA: TGTGCCAGCAGCTCCCTACAGGGCTCTGGAGCTTTCTTT. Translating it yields CASSSLQGSGAFF.

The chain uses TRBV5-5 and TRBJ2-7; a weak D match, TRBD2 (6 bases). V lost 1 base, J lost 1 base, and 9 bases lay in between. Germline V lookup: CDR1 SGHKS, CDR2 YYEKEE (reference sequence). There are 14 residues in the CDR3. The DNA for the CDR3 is TGTGCCAGCAGCTTGACTAGCAGTTCCTACGAGCAGTACTTC. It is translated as CASSLTSSSYEQYF.

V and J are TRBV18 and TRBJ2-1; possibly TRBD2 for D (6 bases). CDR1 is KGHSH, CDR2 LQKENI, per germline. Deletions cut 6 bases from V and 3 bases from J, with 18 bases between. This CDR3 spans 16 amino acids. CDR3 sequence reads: CASSPTFDGSYNEQFF. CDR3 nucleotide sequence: TGTGCCAGCTCCCCGACGTTCGACGGGAGCTACAATGAGCAGTTCTTC.

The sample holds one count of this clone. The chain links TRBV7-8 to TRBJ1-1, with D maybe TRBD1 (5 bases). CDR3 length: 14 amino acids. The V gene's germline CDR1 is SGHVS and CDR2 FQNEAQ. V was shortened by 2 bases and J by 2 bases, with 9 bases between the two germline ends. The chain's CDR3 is CASSLQGRNTEAFF. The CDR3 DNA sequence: TGTGCCAGCAGCTTACAGGGCAGAAACACTGAAGCTTTCTTT.

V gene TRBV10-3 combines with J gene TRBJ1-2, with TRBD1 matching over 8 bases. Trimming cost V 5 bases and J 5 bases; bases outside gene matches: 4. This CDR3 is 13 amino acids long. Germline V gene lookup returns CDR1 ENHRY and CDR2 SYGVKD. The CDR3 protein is CAISSDRGYGYTF. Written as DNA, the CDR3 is TGTGCCATCAGTTCTGACAGGGGTTATGGCTACACCTTC.

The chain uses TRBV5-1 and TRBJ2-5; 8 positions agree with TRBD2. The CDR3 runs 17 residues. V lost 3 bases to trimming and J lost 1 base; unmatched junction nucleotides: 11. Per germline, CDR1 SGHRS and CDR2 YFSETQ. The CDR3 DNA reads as TGCGCCAGCAGCTGGGGACTAGTAGGGGGAGGCCAAGAGACCCAGTACTTC. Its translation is CASSWGLVGGGQETQYF.

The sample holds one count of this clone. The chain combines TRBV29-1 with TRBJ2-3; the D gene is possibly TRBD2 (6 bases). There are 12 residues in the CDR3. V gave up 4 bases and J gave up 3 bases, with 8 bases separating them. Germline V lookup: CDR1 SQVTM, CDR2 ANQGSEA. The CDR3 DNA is TGCAGCGTTGGGGGGAGGACAGATACGCAGTATTTT. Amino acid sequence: CSVGGRTDTQYF.

CDR3 DNA: TGTGCCAGCAGCGTAGGGATGGGTAGCGGGAGGAAAGAGACCCAGTACTTC. Translation gives CASSVGMGSGRKETQYF. The chain employs TRBV9 and TRBJ2-5; 10 bases match TRBD2. V was clipped by 0 bases and J by 3 bases; unmatched bases: 8. CDR3 size: 17 residues. Per the germline V gene, CDR1 is SGDLS and CDR2 is YYNGEE.

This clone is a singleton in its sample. The CDR3: CASSLRGGVRNTEAFF. The CDR3 DNA reads TGTGCCAGCAGCCTCCGCGGGGGTGTGAGGAACACTGAAGCTTTCTTT. The chain links TRBV11-1 to TRBJ1-1, with D possibly matching TRBD1 (5 bases). Germline CDR1 reads SGHAT; CDR2 reads FQDESV (reference sequence). Trimming stripped 5 bases from V and 1 base from J, with 17 bases between. This CDR3 has 16 residues.

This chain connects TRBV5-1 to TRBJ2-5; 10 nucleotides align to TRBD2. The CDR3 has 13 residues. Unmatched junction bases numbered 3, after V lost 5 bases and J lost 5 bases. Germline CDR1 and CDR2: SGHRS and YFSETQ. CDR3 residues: CASSPGLAETQYF. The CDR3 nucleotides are TGCGCCAGCAGTCCGGGACTAGCGGAGACCCAGTACTTC. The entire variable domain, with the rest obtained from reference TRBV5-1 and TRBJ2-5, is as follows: KAGVTQTPRYLIKTRGQQVTLSCSPISGHRSVSWYQQTPGQGLQFLFEYFSETQRNKGNFPGRFSGRQFSNSRSEMNVSTLELGDSALYLCASSPGLAETQYFGPGTRLLVL.

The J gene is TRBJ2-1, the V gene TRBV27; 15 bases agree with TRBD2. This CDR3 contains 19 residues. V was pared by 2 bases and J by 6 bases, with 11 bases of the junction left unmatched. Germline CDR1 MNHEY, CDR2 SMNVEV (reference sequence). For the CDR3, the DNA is TGTGCCAGCAGTTTAAGGACTAGCGGGAGGGCCGGTCAGCGCAATGAGCAGTTCTTC. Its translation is CASSLRTSGRAGQRNEQFF.

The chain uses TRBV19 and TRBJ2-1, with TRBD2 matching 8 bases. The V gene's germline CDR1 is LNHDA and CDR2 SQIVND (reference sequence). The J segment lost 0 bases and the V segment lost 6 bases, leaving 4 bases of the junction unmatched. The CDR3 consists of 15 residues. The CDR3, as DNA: TGTGCCAGTAGCTTAGCGGGAAGCTCCTACAATGAGCAGTTCTTC. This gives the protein CASSLAGSSYNEQFF.

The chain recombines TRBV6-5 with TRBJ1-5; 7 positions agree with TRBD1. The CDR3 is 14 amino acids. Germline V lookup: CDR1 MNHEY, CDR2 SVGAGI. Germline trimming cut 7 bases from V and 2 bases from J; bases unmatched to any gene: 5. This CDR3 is CASIDRAGNQPQHF. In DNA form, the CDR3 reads TGTGCCAGCATCGACAGGGCGGGCAATCAGCCCCAGCATTTT.

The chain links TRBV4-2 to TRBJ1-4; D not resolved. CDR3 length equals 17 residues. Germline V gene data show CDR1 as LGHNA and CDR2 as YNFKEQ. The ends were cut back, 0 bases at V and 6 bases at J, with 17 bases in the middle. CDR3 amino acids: CASSQDLLNSLHEKLFF. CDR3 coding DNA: TGTGCCAGCAGCCAAGATTTATTAAACAGCCTACATGAAAAACTGTTTTTT.

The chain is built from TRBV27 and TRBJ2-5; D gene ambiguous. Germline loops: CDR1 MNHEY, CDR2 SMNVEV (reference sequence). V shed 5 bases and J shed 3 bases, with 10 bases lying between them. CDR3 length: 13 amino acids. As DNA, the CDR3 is TGTGCCAGCAGTAGGAGACGGGAAGAGACCCAGTACTTC. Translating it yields CASSRRREETQYF.

The CDR3 nucleotides are TGTGCCAGCAGTCCGGACAGGGGGCTATACGAGCAGTACTTC. Amino acids: CASSPDRGLYEQYF. The rearrangement links TRBV6-2 or TRBV6-3 to TRBJ2-7, with 11 positions matching TRBD1. Per germline, CDR1 MNHEY and CDR2 SVGEGT. Trimming cost V 5 bases and J 4 bases; bases outside gene matches: 4. The CDR3 has 14 amino acids.

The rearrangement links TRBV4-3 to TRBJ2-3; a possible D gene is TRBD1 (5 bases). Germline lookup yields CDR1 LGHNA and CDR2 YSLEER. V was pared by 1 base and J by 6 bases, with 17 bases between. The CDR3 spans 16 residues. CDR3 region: CASSQAPRIGVDTQYF. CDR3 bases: TGCGCCAGCAGCCAAGCGCCTAGGATAGGGGTCGATACGCAGTATTTT.

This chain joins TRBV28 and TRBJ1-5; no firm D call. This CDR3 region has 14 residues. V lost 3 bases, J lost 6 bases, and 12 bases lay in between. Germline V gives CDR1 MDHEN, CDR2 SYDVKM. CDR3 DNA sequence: TGTGCCAGCAGTTTCCCTGGGCGCGCTCAGCCCCAGCATTTT. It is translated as CASSFPGRAQPQHF. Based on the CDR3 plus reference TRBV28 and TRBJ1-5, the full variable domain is DVKVTQSSRYLVKRTGEKVFLECVQDMDHENMFWYRQDPGLGLRLIYFSYDVKMKEKGDIPEGYSVSREKKERFSLILESASTNQTSMYLCASSFPGRAQPQHFGDGTRLSIL.

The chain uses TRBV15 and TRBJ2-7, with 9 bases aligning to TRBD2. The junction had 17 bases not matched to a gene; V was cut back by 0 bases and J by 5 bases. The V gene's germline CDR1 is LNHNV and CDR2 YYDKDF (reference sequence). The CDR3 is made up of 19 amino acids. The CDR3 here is CATSRDEGYFGGRVDEQYF. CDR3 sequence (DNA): TGTGCCACCAGCAGAGATGAAGGGTACTTCGGCGGGAGGGTGGACGAGCAGTACTTC.

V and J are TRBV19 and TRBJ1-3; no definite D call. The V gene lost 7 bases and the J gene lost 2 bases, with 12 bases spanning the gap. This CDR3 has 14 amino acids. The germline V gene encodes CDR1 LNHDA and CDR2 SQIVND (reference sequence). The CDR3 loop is CASTQNSAGNTIYF. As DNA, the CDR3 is TGTGCCAGTACCCAGAATAGCGCTGGAAACACCATATATTTT.

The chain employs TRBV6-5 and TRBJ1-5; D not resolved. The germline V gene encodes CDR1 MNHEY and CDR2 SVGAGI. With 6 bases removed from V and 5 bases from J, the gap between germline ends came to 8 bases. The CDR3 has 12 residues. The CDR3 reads CASRHGDQPQHF. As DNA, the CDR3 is TGTGCCAGCAGACACGGGGATCAGCCCCAGCATTTT.

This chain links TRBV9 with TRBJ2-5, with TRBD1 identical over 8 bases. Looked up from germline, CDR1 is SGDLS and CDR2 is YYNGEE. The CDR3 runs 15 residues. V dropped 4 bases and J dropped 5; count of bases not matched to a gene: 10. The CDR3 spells CASSPGQGHRETQYF. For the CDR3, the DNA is TGTGCCAGCAGCCCCGGACAGGGACATAGGGAGACCCAGTACTTC. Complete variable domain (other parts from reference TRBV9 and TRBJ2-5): DSGVTQTPKHLITATGQRVTLRCSPRSGDLSVYWYQQSLDQGLQFLIQYYNGEERAKGNILERFSAQQFPDLHSELNLSSLELGDSALYFCASSPGQGHRETQYFGPGTRLLVL.

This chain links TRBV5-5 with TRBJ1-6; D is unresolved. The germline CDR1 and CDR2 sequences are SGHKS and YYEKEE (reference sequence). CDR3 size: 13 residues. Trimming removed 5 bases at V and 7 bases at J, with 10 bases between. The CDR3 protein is CASSSAVNSPLHF. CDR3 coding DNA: TGTGCCAGCAGTTCCGCAGTCAATTCACCCCTCCACTTT.

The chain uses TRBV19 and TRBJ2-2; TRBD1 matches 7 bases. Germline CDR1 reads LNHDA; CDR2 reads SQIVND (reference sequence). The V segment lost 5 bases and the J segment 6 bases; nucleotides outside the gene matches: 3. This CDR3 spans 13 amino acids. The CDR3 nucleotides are TGTGCCAGTAGTGACAGGGATCCCGGGGAGCTGTTTTTT. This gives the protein CASSDRDPGELFF. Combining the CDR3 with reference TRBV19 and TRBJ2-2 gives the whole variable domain DGGITQSPKYLFRKEGQNVTLSCEQNLNHDAMYWYRQDPGQGLRLIYYSQIVNDFQKGDIAEGYSVSREKKESFPLTVTSAQKNPTAFYLCASSDRDPGELFFGEGSRLTVL.

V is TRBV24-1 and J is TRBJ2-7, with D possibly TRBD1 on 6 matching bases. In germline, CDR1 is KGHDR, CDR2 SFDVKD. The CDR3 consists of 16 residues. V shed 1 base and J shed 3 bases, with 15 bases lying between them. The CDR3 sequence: CATSDFTGRRVYEQYF. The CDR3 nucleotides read TGTGCCACCAGTGATTTTACAGGGCGAAGAGTCTACGAGCAGTACTTC.

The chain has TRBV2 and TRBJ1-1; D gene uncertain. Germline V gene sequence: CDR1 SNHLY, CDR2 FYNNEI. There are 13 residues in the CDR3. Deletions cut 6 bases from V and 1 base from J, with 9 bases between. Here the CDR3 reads CASRITENTEAFF. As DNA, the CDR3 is TGTGCCAGCAGGATTACAGAGAACACTGAAGCTTTCTTT.

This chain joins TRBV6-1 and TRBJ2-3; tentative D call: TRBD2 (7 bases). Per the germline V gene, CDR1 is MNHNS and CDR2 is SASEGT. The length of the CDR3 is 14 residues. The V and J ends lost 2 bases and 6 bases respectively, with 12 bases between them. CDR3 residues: CASSERGAGDTQYF. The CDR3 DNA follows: TGTGCCAGCAGTGAACGGGGGGCCGGCGATACGCAGTATTTT.

DNA of the CDR3: TGTGCCACTTCACAGGGGGCGCTGGATTCACCCCTCCACTTT. It specifies CATSQGALDSPLHF. The rearrangement joins TRBV24-1 to TRBJ1-6; the match to TRBD1 covers 9 bases. V dropped 10 bases and J dropped 8; count of bases not matched to a gene: 8. The CDR3 loop spans 14 amino acids. Germline loops: CDR1 KGHDR, CDR2 SFDVKD.